This is a list of T cell receptor beta chains from one sample in a study of OX40 agonist ivuxolimab in advanced cancers. TCRdb keeps only in-frame clones here, not all; method: immunoSEQ multiplex PCR. In the table there are 98,000 or so clones, approximately 91% of which are singletons. Sequenced material: CD4+ or CD8+ T cells sorted from blood, taken in a trial of the OX40 agonist ivuxolimab. Receptor source: an adult with an advanced solid tumor such as melanoma, head and neck, liver or kidney cancer. The CDR3 runs from the conserved cysteine through the conserved F or W. The D gene is left open where the match is weak. Part of the rows lack a size; the others show once, few, many or a class for expanded clones.

V gene	D gene	CDR3 length	clone size	J gene	CDR3 protein	CDR3 DNA
TRBV11-1	TRBD2	16	-	TRBJ2-4	CASSSLAGATKNIQYF	TGTGCCAGCAGCTCTTTAGCGGGAGCAACCAAAAACATTCAGTACTTC
TRBV9	-	15	-	TRBJ1-6	CASSVVPAYNSPLHF	TGTGCCAGCAGCGTAGTTCCGGCCTATAATTCACCCCTCCACTTT
TRBV6-6	TRBD1	16	-	TRBJ1-4	CASSYGQVATNEKLFF	TGTGCCAGCAGCTACGGACAGGTGGCCACTAATGAAAAACTGTTTTTT
TRBV18	-	15	-	TRBJ2-5	CASSPPNAGKETQYF	TGTGCCAGCTCACCACCGAACGCGGGAAAGGAGACCCAGTACTTC
TRBV19	-	12	-	TRBJ1-1	CASSRGNTEAFF	TGTGCCAGTAGTAGGGGGAACACTGAAGCTTTCTTT
TRBV19	-	13	-	TRBJ1-1	CASSIGGSTEAFF	TGTGCCAGTAGTATAGGGGGGTCCACTGAAGCTTTCTTT
TRBV6-5	-	14	-	TRBJ1-1	CASSRPGTFTEAFF	TGTGCCAGCAGTCGCCCCGGGACTTTCACTGAAGCTTTCTTT
TRBV6-4	-	17	-	TRBJ2-6	CASSGGQGNSGANVLTF	TGTGCCAGCAGCGGTGGGCAGGGAAACTCTGGGGCCAACGTCCTGACTTTC
TRBV18	-	15	-	TRBJ2-3	CASHPGLSAVDTQYF	TGTGCCAGCCACCCGGGACTTTCGGCGGTAGATACGCAGTATTTT
TRBV5-1	-	15	once	TRBJ2-5	CASSLGAGYQETQYF	TGCGCCAGCAGCTTGGGGGCCGGGTACCAAGAGACCCAGTACTTC
TRBV7-9	TRBD1	14	-	TRBJ2-1	CASSQGVLGGEQFF	TGTGCCAGCAGCCAGGGGGTTTTAGGCGGTGAGCAGTTCTTC
TRBV19	-	13	-	TRBJ2-5	CASRGLSAETQYF	TGTGCCAGTAGGGGCTTGAGCGCAGAGACCCAGTACTTC
TRBV28	-	16	-	TRBJ1-4	CASSPPLGTPNEKLFF	TGTGCCAGCAGTCCCCCTCTGGGTACTCCTAATGAAAAACTGTTTTTT
TRBV5-5	-	16	-	TRBJ1-3	CASRPPDRLSGNTIYF	TGTGCCAGCAGACCGCCCGACAGACTCTCTGGAAACACCATATATTTT
TRBV5-1	TRBD1	15	-	TRBJ1-2	CASSPGTETNYGYTF	TGCGCCAGCAGCCCCGGGACAGAGACTAACTATGGCTACACCTTC
TRBV28	-	13	once	TRBJ1-4	CASSLGRDEKLFF	TGTGCCAGCAGTTTGGGCAGGGATGAAAAACTGTTTTTT
TRBV13	-	11	-	TRBJ2-3	CASSLLSSTYF	TGTGCCAGCAGCTTGCTCTCTTCTACGTATTTT
TRBV7-9	-	16	-	TRBJ2-1	CASSLGHGGPIHEQFF	TGTGCCAGCAGCTTAGGGCACGGAGGGCCAATCCATGAGCAGTTCTTC
TRBV28	-	20	once	TRBJ2-7	CASSLPPRWGVAASSYEQYF	TGTGCCAGCAGTCTCCCCCCTCGTTGGGGAGTAGCGGCGAGCTCCTACGAGCAGTACTTC
TRBV2	-	15	-	TRBJ1-2	CASREQAAQGYGYTF	TGTGCCAGCAGGGAGCAGGCAGCCCAAGGATATGGCTACACCTTC
TRBV19	TRBD1	15	-	TRBJ1-2	CASSMGQKTNYGYTF	TGTGCCAGTAGTATGGGACAGAAGACTAACTATGGCTACACCTTC
TRBV7-9	TRBD2	17	-	TRBJ2-3	CASSSSPAGDIADTQYF	TGTGCCAGCAGCTCCAGTCCAGCGGGAGATATCGCAGATACGCAGTATTTT
TRBV6-5	-	13	-	TRBJ1-6	CASSRTDNSPLHF	TGTGCCAGCAGTCGCACGGATAATTCACCCCTCCACTTT
TRBV7-3	-	13	-	TRBJ2-5	CASSRGSQETQYF	TGTGCCAGCAGCCGGGGCTCCCAAGAGACCCAGTACTTC
TRBV2	-	10	-	TRBJ2-3	CASSQEAQYF	TGTGCCAGCAGCCAGGAGGCGCAGTATTTT
TRBV5-1	-	14	-	TRBJ2-7	CASSSQGYTYEQYF	TGCGCCAGCAGCTCACAGGGATACACCTACGAGCAGTACTTC
TRBV5-4	-	13	-	TRBJ2-3	CASSFGQTDTQYF	TGTGCCAGCAGCTTCGGACAGACAGATACGCAGTATTTT
TRBV7-3	TRBD2	16	-	TRBJ2-1	CASSLSSSGFYNEQFF	TGTGCCAGCAGCTTAAGCTCTAGCGGGTTCTACAATGAGCAGTTCTTC
TRBV27	-	13	once	TRBJ2-5	CASSLRAQETQYF	TGTGCCAGCAGTTTAAGGGCACAAGAGACCCAGTACTTC
TRBV5-1	TRBD1	14	-	TRBJ2-7	CASSTDRGPYEQYF	TGCGCCAGCAGCACCGACAGGGGGCCCTACGAGCAGTACTTC
TRBV15	-	15	-	TRBJ1-1	CATSRDEGVNTEAFF	TGTGCCACCAGCAGAGATGAGGGGGTGAACACTGAAGCTTTCTTT
TRBV28	-	14	-	TRBJ1-2	CASSPGTSNYGYTF	TGTGCCAGCAGCCCCGGGACATCTAACTATGGCTACACCTTC
TRBV27	TRBD2	17	-	TRBJ2-1	CASSIGGGRAQLNEQFF	TGTGCCAGCAGTATAGGCGGCGGGAGGGCCCAATTGAATGAGCAGTTCTTC
TRBV6-1	-	13	-	TRBJ1-3	CASSEEAGNTIYF	TGTGCCAGCAGTGAAGAAGCGGGAAACACCATATATTTT
TRBV5-4	-	15	-	TRBJ1-6	CASSFEAGKNSPLHF	TGTGCCAGCAGCTTTGAGGCAGGGAAGAATTCACCCCTCCACTTT
TRBV2	-	14	once	TRBJ1-5	CASSPDSPNQPQHF	TGTGCCAGCTCCCCGGACAGCCCCAATCAGCCCCAGCATTTT
TRBV27	-	15	-	TRBJ2-4	CASSLSRPGKNIQYF	TGTGCCAGCAGTTTATCAAGACCTGGCAAAAACATTCAGTACTTC
TRBV30	-	13	-	TRBJ2-1	CAWSRGLYNEQFF	TGTGCCTGGTCCAGGGGTCTCTACAATGAGCAGTTCTTC
TRBV27	-	13	-	TRBJ2-1	CASNPADTNEQFF	TGTGCCAGCAACCCGGCGGATACAAATGAGCAGTTCTTC
TRBV19	TRBD1	13	-	TRBJ1-2	CASRRGLNYGYTF	TGTGCCAGTAGGAGGGGGCTGAACTATGGCTACACCTTC
TRBV7-9	TRBD1	14	-	TRBJ2-7	CASSGDRARGEQYF	TGTGCCAGCAGCGGGGACAGGGCGAGGGGCGAGCAGTACTTC
TRBV6-1	-	16	-	TRBJ1-3	CASSVGRQLSGNTIYF	TGTGCCAGCAGTGTCGGACGGCAACTCTCTGGAAACACCATATATTTT
TRBV18	-	15	-	TRBJ2-1	CASSPPETGYNEQFF	TGTGCCAGCTCGCCACCGGAGACTGGGTACAATGAGCAGTTCTTC
TRBV6-4	-	11	-	TRBJ2-7	CASSMAGEQYF	TGTGCCAGCAGCATGGCCGGCGAGCAGTACTTC
TRBV19	-	14	-	TRBJ2-2	CASRPRGLGGELFF	TGTGCCAGTAGACCCCGAGGCCTTGGAGGGGAGCTGTTTTTT
TRBV13	-	12	-	TRBJ2-3	CASSRSVDTQYF	TGTGCCAGCAGTCGGAGTGTGGATACGCAGTATTTT
TRBV5-1	TRBD1	14	-	TRBJ1-3	CASSPTGTGNTIYF	TGCGCCAGCAGCCCGACAGGGACTGGAAACACCATATATTTT
TRBV5-4	TRBD1	14	once	TRBJ2-3	CASSDSNRGDTQYF	TGTGCCAGCAGCGATTCAAACAGGGGAGATACGCAGTATTTT